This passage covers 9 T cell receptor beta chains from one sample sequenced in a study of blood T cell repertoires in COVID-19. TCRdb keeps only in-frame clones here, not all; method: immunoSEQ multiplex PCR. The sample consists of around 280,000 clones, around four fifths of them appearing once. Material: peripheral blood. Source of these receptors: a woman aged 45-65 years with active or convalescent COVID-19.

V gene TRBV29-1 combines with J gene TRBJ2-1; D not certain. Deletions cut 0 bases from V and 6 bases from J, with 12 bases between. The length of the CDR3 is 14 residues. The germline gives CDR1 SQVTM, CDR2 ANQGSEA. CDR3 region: CSVEDLIGLNEQFF. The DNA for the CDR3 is TGCAGCGTTGAAGATCTTATTGGGCTCAATGAGCAGTTCTTC.

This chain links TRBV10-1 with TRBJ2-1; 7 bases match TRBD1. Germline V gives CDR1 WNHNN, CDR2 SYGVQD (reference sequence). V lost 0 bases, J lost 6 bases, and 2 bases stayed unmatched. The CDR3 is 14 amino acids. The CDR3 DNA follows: TGCGCCAGCAGTGAGTCGGGGACAGTCAATGAGCAGTTCTTC. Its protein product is CASSESGTVNEQFF.

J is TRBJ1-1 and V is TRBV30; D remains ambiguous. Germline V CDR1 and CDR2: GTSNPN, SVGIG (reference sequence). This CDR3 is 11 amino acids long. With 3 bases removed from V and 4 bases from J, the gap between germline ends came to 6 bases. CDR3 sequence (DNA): TGTGCCTGGAGAGGAGGCACTGAAGCTTTCTTT. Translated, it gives CAWRGGTEAFF. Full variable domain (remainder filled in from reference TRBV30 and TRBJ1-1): SQTIHQWPATLVQPVGSPLSLECTVEGTSNPNLYWYRQAAGRGLQLLFYSVGIGQISSEVPQNLSASRPQDRQFILSSKKLLLSDSGFYLCAWRGGTEAFFGQGTRLTVV.

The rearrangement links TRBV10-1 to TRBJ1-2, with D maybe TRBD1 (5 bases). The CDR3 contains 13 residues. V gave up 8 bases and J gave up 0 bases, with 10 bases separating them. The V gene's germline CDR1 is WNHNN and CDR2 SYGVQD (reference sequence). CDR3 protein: CASRGNPNYGYTF. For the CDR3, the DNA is TGCGCCAGCCGGGGGAATCCTAACTATGGCTACACCTTC.

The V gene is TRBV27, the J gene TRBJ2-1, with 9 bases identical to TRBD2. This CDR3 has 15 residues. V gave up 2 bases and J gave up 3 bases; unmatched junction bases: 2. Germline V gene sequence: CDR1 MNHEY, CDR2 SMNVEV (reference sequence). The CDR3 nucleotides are TGTGCCAGCAGTTTAATAGCGGGAGACTACAATGAGCAGTTCTTC. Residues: CASSLIAGDYNEQFF.

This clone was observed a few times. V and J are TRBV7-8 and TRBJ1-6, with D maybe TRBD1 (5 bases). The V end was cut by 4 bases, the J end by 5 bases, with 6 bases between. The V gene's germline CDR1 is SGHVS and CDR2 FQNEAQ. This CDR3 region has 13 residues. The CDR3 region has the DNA TGTGCCAGCAGCTCGGACAATAATTCACCCCTCCACTTT. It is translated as CASSSDNNSPLHF. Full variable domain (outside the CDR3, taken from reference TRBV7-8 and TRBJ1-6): GAGVSQSPRYKVAKRGQDVALRCDPISGHVSLFWYQQALGQGPEFLTYFQNEAQLDKSGLPSDRFFAERPEGSVSTLKIQRTQQEDSAVYLCASSSDNNSPLHFGNGTRLTVT.

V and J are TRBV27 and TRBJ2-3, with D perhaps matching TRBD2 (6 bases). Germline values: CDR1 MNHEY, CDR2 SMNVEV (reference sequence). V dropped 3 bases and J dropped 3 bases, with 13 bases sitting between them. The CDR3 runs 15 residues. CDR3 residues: CASSLADGRTDTQYF. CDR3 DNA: TGTGCCAGCAGTTTGGCGGACGGGAGAACAGATACGCAGTATTTT.

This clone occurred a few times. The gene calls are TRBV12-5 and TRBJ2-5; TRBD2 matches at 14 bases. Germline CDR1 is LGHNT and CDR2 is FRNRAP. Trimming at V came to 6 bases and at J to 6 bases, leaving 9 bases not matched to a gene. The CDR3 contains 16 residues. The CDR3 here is CASGEDGTSGSKTQYF. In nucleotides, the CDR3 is TGTGCTAGTGGCGAAGACGGGACTAGCGGGAGTAAGACCCAGTACTTC. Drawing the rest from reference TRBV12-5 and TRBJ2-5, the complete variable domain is DARVTQTPRHKVTEMGQEVTMRCQPILGHNTVFWYRQTMMQGLELLAYFRNRAPLDDSGMPKDRFSAEMPDATLATLKIQPSEPRDSAVYFCASGEDGTSGSKTQYFGPGTRLLVL.

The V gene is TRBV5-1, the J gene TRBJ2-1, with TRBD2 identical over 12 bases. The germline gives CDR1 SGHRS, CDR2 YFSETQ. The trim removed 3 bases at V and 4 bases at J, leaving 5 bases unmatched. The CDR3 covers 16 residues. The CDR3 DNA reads TGCGCCAGCAGCTGGGCTAGCGGGAGGGAATACAATGAGCAGTTCTTC. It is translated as CASSWASGREYNEQFF.